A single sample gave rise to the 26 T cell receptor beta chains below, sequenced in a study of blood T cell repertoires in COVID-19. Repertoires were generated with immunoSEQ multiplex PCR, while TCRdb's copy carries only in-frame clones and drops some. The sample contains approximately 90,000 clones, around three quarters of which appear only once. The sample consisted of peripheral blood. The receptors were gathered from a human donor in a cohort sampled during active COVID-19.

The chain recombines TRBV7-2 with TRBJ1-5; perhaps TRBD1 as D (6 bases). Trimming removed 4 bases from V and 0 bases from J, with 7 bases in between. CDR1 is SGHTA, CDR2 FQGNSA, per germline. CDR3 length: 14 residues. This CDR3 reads CASSSRGSNQPQHF. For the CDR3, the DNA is TGTGCCAGCAGCTCCAGGGGTAGCAATCAGCCCCAGCATTTT.

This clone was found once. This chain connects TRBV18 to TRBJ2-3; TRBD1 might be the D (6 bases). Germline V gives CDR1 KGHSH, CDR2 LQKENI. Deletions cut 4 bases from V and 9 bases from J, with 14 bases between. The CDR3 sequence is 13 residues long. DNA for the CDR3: TGTGCCAGCTCACGGGGACAAATTGAAACGCAGTATTTT. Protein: CASSRGQIETQYF.

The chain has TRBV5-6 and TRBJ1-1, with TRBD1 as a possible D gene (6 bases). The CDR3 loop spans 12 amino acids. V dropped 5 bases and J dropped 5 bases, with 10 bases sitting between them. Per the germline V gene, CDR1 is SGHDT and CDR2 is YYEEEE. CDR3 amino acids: CASSLQGTEAFF. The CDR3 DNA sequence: TGTGCCAGCAGTCTACAGGGAACTGAAGCTTTCTTT. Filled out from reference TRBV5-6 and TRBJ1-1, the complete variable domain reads DAGVTQSPTHLIKTRGQQVTLRCSPKSGHDTVSWYQQALGQGPQFIFQYYEEEERQRGNFPDRFSGHQFPNYSSELNVNALLLGDSALYLCASSLQGTEAFFGQGTRLTVV.

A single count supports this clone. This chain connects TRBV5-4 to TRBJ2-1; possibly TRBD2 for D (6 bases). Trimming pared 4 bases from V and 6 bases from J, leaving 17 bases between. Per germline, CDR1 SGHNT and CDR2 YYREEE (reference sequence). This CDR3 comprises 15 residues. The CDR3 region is CASSLGASVGNEQFF. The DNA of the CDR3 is TGTGCCAGCAGCCTAGGGGCTAGCGTAGGCAATGAGCAGTTCTTC.

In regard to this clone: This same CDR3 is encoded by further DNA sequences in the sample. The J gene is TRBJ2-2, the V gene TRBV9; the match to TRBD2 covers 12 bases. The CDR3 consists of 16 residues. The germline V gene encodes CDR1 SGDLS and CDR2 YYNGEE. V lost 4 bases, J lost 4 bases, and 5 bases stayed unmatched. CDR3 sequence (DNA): TGTGCCAGCAGCCCCCGACTAGCGGGAGTCACCGGGGAGCTGTTTTTT. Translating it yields CASSPRLAGVTGELFF.

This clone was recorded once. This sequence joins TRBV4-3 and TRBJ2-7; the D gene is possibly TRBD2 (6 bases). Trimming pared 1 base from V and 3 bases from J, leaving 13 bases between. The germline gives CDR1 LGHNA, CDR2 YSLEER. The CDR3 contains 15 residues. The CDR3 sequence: CASSQGNMGGYEQYF. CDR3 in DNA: TGCGCCAGCAGCCAAGGGAATATGGGGGGCTACGAGCAGTACTTC.

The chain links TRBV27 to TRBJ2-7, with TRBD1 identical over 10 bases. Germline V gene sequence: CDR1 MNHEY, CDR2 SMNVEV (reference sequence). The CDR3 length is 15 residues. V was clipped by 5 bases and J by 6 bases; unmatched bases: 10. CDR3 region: CASSPQGQGGGEQYF. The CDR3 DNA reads TGTGCCAGCAGTCCTCAAGGACAGGGGGGAGGCGAGCAGTACTTC.

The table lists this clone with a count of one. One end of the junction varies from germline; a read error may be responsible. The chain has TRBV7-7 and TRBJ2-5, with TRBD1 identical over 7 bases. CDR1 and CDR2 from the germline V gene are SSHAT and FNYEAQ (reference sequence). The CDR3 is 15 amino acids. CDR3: CASSRRDSYQETQYF. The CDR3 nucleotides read TGTGCTAGCAGCCGCCGGGACAGTTACCAAGAGACCCAGTACTTC. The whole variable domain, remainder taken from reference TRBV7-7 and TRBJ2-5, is GAGVSQSPRYKVTKRGQDVTLRCDPISSHATLYWYQQALGQGPEFLTYFNYEAQPDKSGLPSDRFSAERPEGSISTLTIQRTEQRDSAMYRCASSRRDSYQETQYFGPGTRLLVL.

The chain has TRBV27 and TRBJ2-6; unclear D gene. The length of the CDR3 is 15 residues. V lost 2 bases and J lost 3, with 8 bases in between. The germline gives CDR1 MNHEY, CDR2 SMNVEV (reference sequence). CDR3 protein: CASSLQVGGANVLTF. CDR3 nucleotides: TGTGCCAGCAGTTTACAGGTCGGTGGGGCCAACGTCCTGACTTTC.

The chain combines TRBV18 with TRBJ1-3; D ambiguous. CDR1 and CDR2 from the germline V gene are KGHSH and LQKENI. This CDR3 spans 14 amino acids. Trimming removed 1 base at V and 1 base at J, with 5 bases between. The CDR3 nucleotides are TGTGCCAGCTCACCACTCCGGTCTGGAAACACCATATATTTT. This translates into CASSPLRSGNTIYF. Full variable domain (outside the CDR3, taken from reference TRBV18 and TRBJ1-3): NAGVMQNPRHLVRRRGQEARLRCSPMKGHSHVYWYRQLPEEGLKFMVYLQKENIIDESGMPKERFSAEFPKEGPSILRIQQVVRGDSAAYFCASSPLRSGNTIYFGEGSWLTVV.

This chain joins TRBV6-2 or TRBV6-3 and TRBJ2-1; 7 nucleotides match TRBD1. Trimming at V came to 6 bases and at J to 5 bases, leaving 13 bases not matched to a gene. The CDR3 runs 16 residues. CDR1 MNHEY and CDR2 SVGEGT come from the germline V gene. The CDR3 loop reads CASSLFGDRINNEQFF. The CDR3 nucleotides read TGTGCCAGCAGCTTGTTCGGGGACAGAATTAACAATGAGCAGTTCTTC.

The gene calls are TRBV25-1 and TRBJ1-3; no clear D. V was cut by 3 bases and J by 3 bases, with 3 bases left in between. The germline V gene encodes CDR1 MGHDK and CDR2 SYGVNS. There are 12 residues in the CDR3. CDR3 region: CASSDRGNTIYF. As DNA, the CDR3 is TGTGCCAGCAGTGACCGTGGAAACACCATATATTTT.

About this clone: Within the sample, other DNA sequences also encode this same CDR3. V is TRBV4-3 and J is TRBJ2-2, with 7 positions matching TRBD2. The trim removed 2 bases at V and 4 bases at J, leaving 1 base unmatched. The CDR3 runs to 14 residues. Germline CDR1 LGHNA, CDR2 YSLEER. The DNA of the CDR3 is TGCGCCAGCAGCCAACCTAGCGGCACCGGGGAGCTGTTTTTT. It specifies CASSQPSGTGELFF.

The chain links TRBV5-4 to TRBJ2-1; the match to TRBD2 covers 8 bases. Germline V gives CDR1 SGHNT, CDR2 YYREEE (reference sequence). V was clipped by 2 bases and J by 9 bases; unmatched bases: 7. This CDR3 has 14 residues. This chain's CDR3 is CASSFEAGVREQFF. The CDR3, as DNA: TGTGCCAGCAGCTTTGAAGCGGGAGTACGTGAGCAGTTCTTC.

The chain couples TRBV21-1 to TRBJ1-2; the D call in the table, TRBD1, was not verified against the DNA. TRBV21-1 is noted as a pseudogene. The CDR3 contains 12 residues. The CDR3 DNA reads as TGTGCCAAGGGACAGGGGGCCTATGGCTACACCTTC. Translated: CAKGQGAYGYTF.

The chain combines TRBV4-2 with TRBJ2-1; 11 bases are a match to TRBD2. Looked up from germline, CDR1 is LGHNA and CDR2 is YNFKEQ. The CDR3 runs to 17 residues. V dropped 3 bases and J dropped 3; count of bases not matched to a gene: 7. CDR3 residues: CASSHISGRAVYNEQFF. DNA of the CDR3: TGTGCCAGCAGCCATATTAGCGGGAGGGCCGTCTACAATGAGCAGTTCTTC.

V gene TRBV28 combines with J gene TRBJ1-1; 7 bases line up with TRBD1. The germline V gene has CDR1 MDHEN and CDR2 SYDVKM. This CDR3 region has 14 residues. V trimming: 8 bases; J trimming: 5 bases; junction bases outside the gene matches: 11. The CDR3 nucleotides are TGTGCCAGCGGATTACTACAGGGGCGGACTGAAGCTTTCTTT. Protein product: CASGLLQGRTEAFF.

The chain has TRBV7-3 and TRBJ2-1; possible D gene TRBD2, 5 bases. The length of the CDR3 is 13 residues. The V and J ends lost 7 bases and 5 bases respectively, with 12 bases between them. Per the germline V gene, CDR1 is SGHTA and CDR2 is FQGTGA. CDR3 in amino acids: CASTLSGNNEQFF. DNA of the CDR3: TGTGCCAGCACCCTGAGCGGAAACAATGAGCAGTTCTTC.

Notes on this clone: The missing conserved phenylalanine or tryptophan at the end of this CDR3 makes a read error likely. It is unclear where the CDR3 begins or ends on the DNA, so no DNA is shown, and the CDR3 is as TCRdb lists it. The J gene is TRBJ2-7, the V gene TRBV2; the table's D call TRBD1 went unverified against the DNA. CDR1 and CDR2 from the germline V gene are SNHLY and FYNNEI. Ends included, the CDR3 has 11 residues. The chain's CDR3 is CASSETDRASL.

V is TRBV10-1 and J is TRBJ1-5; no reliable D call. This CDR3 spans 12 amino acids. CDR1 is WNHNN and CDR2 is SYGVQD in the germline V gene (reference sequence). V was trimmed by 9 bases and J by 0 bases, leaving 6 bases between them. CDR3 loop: CARTYSNQPQHF. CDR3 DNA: TGCGCCAGGACTTATAGCAATCAGCCCCAGCATTTT.

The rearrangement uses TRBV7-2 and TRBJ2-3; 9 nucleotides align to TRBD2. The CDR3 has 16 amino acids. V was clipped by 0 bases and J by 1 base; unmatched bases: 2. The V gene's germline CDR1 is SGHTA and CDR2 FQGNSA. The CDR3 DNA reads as TGTGCCAGCAGCTTAGCCCCTAGCGGGGGCACAGATACGCAGTATTTT. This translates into CASSLAPSGGTDTQYF.

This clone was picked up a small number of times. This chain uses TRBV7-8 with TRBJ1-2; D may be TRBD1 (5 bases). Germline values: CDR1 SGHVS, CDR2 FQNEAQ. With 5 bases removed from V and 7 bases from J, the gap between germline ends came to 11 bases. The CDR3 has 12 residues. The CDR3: CASSGQGSGYTF. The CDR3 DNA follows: TGTGCCAGCAGCGGGCAGGGAAGTGGCTACACCTTC.

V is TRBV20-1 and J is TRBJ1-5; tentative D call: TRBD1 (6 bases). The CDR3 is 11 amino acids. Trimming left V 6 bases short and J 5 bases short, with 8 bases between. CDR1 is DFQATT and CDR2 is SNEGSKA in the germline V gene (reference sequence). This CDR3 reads CSASGDQPQHF. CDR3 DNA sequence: TGCAGTGCGTCAGGGGATCAGCCCCAGCATTTT.

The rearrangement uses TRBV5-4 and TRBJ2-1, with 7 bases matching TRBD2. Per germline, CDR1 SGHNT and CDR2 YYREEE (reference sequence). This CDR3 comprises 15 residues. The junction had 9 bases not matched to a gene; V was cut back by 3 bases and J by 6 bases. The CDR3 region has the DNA TGTGCCAGCAGCTCGGGGGGTTTCTCGGTCAATGAGCAGTTCTTC. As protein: CASSSGGFSVNEQFF. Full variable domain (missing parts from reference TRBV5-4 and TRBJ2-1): ETGVTQSPTHLIKTRGQQVTLRCSSQSGHNTVSWYQQALGQGPQFIFQYYREEENGRGNFPPRFSGLQFPNYSSELNVNALELDDSALYLCASSSGGFSVNEQFFGPGTRLTVL.

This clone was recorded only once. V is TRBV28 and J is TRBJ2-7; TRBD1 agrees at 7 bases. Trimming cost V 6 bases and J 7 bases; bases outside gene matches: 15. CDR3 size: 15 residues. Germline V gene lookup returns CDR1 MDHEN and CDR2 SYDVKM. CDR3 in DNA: TGTGCCAGCAGAACCCCGGCGAAGGGGGCGCCTGAGCAGTACTTC. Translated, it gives CASRTPAKGAPEQYF.

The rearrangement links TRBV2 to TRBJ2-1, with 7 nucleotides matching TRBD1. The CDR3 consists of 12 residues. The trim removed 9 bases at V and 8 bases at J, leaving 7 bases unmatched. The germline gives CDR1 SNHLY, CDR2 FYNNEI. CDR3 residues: CASSTGTDEQFF. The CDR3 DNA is TGTGCCAGTTCGACAGGGACGGATGAGCAGTTCTTC.